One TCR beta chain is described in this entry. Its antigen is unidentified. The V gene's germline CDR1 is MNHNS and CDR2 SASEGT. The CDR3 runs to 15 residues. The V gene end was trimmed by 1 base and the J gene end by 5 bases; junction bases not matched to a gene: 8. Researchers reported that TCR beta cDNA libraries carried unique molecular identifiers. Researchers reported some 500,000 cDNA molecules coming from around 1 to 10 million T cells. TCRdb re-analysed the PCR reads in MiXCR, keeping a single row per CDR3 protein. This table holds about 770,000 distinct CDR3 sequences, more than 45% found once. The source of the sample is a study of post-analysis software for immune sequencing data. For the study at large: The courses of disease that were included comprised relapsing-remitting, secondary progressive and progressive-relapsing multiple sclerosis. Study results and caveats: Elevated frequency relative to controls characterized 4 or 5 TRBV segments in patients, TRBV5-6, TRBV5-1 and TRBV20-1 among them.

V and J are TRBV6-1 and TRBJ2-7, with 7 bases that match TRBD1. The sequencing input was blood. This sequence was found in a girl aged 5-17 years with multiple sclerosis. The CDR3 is CASSEGTGAVHEQYF. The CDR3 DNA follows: TGTGCCAGCAGTGAAGGTACAGGGGCGGTCCACGAGCAGTACTTC.